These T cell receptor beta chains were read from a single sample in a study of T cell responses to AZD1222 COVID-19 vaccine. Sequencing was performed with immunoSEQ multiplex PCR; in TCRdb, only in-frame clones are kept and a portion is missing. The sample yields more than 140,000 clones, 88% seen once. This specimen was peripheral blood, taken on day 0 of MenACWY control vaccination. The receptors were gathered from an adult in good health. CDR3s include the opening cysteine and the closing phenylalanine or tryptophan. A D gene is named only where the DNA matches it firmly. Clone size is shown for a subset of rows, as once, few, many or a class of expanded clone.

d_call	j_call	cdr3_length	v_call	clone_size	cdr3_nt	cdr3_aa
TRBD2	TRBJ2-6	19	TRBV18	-	TGTGCCAGCTCACCCGGACTAGCGGGGATTTCCTCTGGGGCCAACGTCCTGACTTTC	CASSPGLAGISSGANVLTF
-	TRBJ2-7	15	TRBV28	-	TGTGCCAGCAGTTTTCCCAGCGGGTCCATTTACGAGCAGTACTTC	CASSFPSGSIYEQYF
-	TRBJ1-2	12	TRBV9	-	TGTGCCAGCAGCGTAGTGGGAGGTGGCTACACCTTC	CASSVVGGGYTF
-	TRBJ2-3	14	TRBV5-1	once	TGCGCCAGCAGGTTGCTCCATAGCACAGATACGCAGTATTTT	CASRLLHSTDTQYF
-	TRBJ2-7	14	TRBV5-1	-	TGCGCCAGCAGCTTGGCGGGGCTCCAAGACGAGCAGTACTTC	CASSLAGLQDEQYF
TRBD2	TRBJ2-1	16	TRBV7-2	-	TGTGCCAGCAGCTTAGAGGCTAGCGGATCCTACAATGAGCAGTTCTTC	CASSLEASGSYNEQFF
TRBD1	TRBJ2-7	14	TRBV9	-	TGTGCCAGCAGCGTAGGGCAGGGGGCCTACGAGCAGTACTTC	CASSVGQGAYEQYF
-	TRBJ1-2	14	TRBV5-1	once	TGCGCCAGCAGCTTGGAATCGGGAAAGTCTGGCTACACCTTC	CASSLESGKSGYTF
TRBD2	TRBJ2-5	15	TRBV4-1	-	TGCGCCAGCAGCCCCGGACTAGCGGGGTCCGAGACCCAGTACTTC	CASSPGLAGSETQYF
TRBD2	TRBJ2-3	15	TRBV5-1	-	TGCGCCAGCAGCCTTGGGACTAGCTGGAAAGATACGCAGTATTTT	CASSLGTSWKDTQYF
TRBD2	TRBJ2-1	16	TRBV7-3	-	TGTGCCAGCAGCCCAGGGGTTTCTAGCGGGCTCGGGGAGCAGTTCTTC	CASSPGVSSGLGEQFF
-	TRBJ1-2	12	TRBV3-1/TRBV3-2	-	TGTGCCAGCAGCCAAGACACGAGGGGCTACACCTTC	CASSQDTRGYTF
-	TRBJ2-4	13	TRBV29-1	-	TGCAGCGTTGAGAGATTAGCCAAAAACATTCAGTACTTC	CSVERLAKNIQYF
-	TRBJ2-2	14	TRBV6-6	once	TGTGCCAGCACAATCCAGGGGCGGGCCGGGGAGCTGTTTTTT	CASTIQGRAGELFF
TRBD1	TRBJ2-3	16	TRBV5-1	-	TGCGCCAGCAGCATACAGGGGCCAACTAGCACAGATACGCAGTATTTT	CASSIQGPTSTDTQYF
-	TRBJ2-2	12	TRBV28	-	TGTGCCAGCAGTGGGAGTGTGGGGGAGCTGTTTTTT	CASSGSVGELFF
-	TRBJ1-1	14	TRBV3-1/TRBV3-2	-	TGTGCCAGCAGCCAAGTAGCGATGAACACTGAAGCTTTCTTT	CASSQVAMNTEAFF
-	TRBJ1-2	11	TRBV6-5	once	TGTGCCAGCATCCAGGGAGATGGCTACACCTTC	CASIQGDGYTF
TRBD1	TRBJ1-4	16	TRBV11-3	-	TGTGCCAGCAGCCCCCTCCCGGGACAGGGGGCTGAAAAACTGTTTTTT	CASSPLPGQGAEKLFF
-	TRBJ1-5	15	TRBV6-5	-	TGTGCCAGCAGTTACTCCCAGGGGCAGGGACAGCCCCAGCATTTT	CASSYSQGQGQPQHF
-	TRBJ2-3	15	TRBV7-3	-	TGTGCCAGCAGCTTATTGGCAGGGAGCACAGATACGCAGTATTTT	CASSLLAGSTDTQYF
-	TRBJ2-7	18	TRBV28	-	TGTGCCAGCAGTTTGTTATTTAAGCTGGCAGGGCGGACCTACGAGCAGTACTTC	CASSLLFKLAGRTYEQYF
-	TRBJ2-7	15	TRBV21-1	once	TGTGCCAGCAGCAAAGCGCTGACAGGGGGCGCGGTCCAGTACTTC	CASSKALTGGAVQYF
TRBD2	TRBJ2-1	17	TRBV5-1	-	TGCGCCAGCAGCTTGGGGGCGGGGACTAGCTCCTACAATGAGCAGTTCTTC	CASSLGAGTSSYNEQFF
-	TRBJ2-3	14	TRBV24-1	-	TGTGCCACCAGTGACTACCGGGAGACAAATACGCAGTATTTT	CATSDYRETNTQYF
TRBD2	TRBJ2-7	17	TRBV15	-	TGTGCCACCAGCAAAGAATATTCTAGCGGGGAGACAAACGAGCAGTACTTC	CATSKEYSSGETNEQYF
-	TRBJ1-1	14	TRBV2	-	TGTGCCAGCAGTGAGGACGTATCGGGAACTGAAGCTTTCTTT	CASSEDVSGTEAFF
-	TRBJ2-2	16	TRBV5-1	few	TGCGCCAGCAGCTTGAGGGGGGAGCCTGACGGCGGGGAGCTGTTTTTT	CASSLRGEPDGGELFF
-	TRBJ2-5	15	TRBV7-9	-	TGTGCCAGCAGCTTAGTATCCCAGGGTTGGGAGACCCAGTACTTC	CASSLVSQGWETQYF
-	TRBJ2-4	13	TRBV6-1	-	TGTGCCAGCAGTGAGGGCAGGGATTACATTCAGTACTTC	CASSEGRDYIQYF
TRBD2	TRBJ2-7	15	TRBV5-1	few	TGCGCCAGCAGCTTGGATGGGAGGGAGACCTACGAGCAGTACTTC	CASSLDGRETYEQYF
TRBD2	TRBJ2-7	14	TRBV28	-	TGTGCCAGCGGACGCTCGGGAGGCCTTTACGAGCAGTACTTC	CASGRSGGLYEQYF
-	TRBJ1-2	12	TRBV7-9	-	TGTGCCAGCGGGGAAGCTAACTATGGCTACACCTTC	CASGEANYGYTF
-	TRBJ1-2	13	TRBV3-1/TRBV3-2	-	TGTGCCAGCAGCCCCCTCGGGGGCGGAGGCTACACCTTC	CASSPLGGGGYTF
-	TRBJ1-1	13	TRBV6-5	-	TGTGCCAGCAGTACCCCAGGGTCTACTGAAGCTTTCTTT	CASSTPGSTEAFF
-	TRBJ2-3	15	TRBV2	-	TGTGCCAGCAGTGATCCAGCGAAAATCACAGATACGCAGTATTTT	CASSDPAKITDTQYF
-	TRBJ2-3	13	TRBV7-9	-	TGTGCCAGCAGCGAAGGGAGCACAGATACGCAGTATTTT	CASSEGSTDTQYF
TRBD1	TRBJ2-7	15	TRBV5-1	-	TGCGCCAGCAGCGCTGGACAGGTTGGCTCCTACGAGCAGTACTTC	CASSAGQVGSYEQYF
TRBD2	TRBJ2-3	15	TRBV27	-	TGTGCCAGCAGACCGGGACTAGCGGTAACAGATACGCAGTATTTT	CASRPGLAVTDTQYF
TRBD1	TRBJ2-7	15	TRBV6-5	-	TGTGCCAGCAGTTACTTCCGGGACAGGGGGGTTGAGCAGTACTTC	CASSYFRDRGVEQYF
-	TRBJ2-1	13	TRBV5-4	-	TGTGCCAGCACCCTAGATTCCTACAATGAGCAGTTCTTC	CASTLDSYNEQFF
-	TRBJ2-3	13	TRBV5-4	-	TGTGCCAGCGGCCGGGACAACACAGATACGCAGTATTTT	CASGRDNTDTQYF
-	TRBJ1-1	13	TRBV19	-	TGTGCCAGTAGTATGAAGGGAATCACTGAAGCTTTCTTT	CASSMKGITEAFF
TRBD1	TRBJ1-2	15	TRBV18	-	TGTGCCAGCTCACCTACGGACAGGGGAGGCTATGGCTACACCTTC	CASSPTDRGGYGYTF
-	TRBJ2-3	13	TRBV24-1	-	TGTGCCACCAGGGACCAGGGGTCAGATACGCAGTATTTT	CATRDQGSDTQYF
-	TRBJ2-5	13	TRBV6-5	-	TGTGCCAGCAGCTCTCGAGGAGAAGAGACCCAGTACTTC	CASSSRGEETQYF
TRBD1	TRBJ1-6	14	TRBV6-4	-	TGTGCCAGCAGTGACGTCTACAGGGGGTCACCCCTCCACTTT	CASSDVYRGSPLHF
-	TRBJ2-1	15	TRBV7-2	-	TGTGCCAGCAGCACTCAAGCGGAAAACTACAATGAGCAGTTCTTC	CASSTQAENYNEQFF
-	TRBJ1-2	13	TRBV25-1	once	TGTGCCAGCAGTGAATCTGGGGGCCCTGGCTACACCTTC	CASSESGGPGYTF
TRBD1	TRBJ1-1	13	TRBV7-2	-	TGTGCCAGCAGCTTAATGGGACAGGGCTTAGCTTTCTTT	CASSLMGQGLAFF
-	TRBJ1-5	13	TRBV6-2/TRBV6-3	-	TGTGCCAGCAGCCGCTTTGAGAATCAGCCCCAGCATTTT	CASSRFENQPQHF
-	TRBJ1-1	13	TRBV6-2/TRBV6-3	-	TGTGCCAGCAGTTTACAGGTCTCCACTGAAGCTTTCTTT	CASSLQVSTEAFF
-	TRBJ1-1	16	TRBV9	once	TGTGCCAGCAGCGTAGTTCCGGGGAGGTTGGGCACTGAAGCTTTCTTT	CASSVVPGRLGTEAFF
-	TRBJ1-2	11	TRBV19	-	TGTGCCAGTTCCGAGGGCTATGGCTACACCTTC	CASSEGYGYTF
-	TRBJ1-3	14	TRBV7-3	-	TGTGCCAGCAGCTTAACAGGGAATGGAAACACCATATATTTT	CASSLTGNGNTIYF
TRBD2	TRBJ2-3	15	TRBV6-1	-	TGTGCCAGCAGTGAGGGACTAGCCTACACAGATACGCAGTATTTT	CASSEGLAYTDTQYF
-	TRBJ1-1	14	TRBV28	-	TGTGCCAGCAGACCTGGGGGAATGAACACTGAAGCTTTCTTT	CASRPGGMNTEAFF
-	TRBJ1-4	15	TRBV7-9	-	TGTGCCAGCAGCTTCGGGCGAGCAACTAATGAAAAACTGTTTTTT	CASSFGRATNEKLFF
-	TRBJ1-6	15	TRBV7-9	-	TGTGCCAGCAGCTTAAGCGAACTTTATAATTCACCCCTCCACTTT	CASSLSELYNSPLHF
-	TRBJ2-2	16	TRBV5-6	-	TGTGCCAGCAGCTTGGGAGCGACAGGTCACACCGGGGAGCTGTTTTTT	CASSLGATGHTGELFF